This T cell receptor (beta chain) originates from a study of post-analysis software for immune sequencing data. Whole-study findings and limits: Patients carried roughly five TRBV segments more frequently than controls did, and TRBV5-6, TRBV5-1 and TRBV20-1 were among them.

Carried by the TCR beta cDNA libraries were unique molecular identifiers. Each CDR3 protein is one row after TCRdb ran MiXCR on the PCR reads. The sample lists roughly 800,000 distinct CDR3 sequences, 53% occurring once. J lost 7 bases, V lost 0 bases, and 3 bases had no gene match. This CDR3 is 14 amino acids long. Germline values: CDR1 SGHTA, CDR2 FQGNSA. With respect to this clonotype: Its antigen is unidentified.

The sample comprised blood. This chain uses TRBV7-2 with TRBJ2-4, with TRBD2 matching over 7 bases. This sequence originates from a girl between 5 and 17 years old with multiple sclerosis. The CDR3 nucleotides are TGTGCCAGCAGCTTAGCGCTCGGGGGGAACATTCAGTACTTC. Amino acids: CASSLALGGNIQYF.